The clone carrying this TCR beta chain was seen once. The antigen remains undetermined. The data were taken from a study of Graves' ophthalmopathy and Graves' hyperthyroidism. Regarding the study as a whole: The blood repertoire also included most expanded thyroid clonotypes above 0.001 frequency.

Amplified TCR beta CDR3 regions were obtained using RNA transcripts as template. Second-round multiplex PCR followed a first-round RT-PCR using HTBI primers. TCRdb re-derived calls from the multiplex PCR reads in MiXCR, one entry per CDR3 protein. Of hundreds of thousands of distinct CDR3 sequences listed, around a fifth were seen once; the top ten hold roughly 3%. Trimming took off 7 bases at V and 6 bases at J, with 13 bases between the two ends. Germline V CDR1 and CDR2: MDHEN, SYDVKM. CDR3 length: 12 residues. The stable label applied to hyperthyroidism with no ophthalmopathy within 18 months of follow-up. Other autoimmune diseases, uncontrolled infections, pregnancy or lactation led to the exclusion of patients. As the starting material, roughly 10 ml of fresh peripheral blood yielded the PBMCs.

This chain links TRBV28 with TRBJ2-7; D unresolved. The material sequenced was peripheral blood. The source is a woman aged 18-35 years with stable Graves' hyperthyroidism. CDR3 loop: CASIPQFGEQYF. The CDR3 coding sequence is TGTGCCAGCATCCCCCAGTTCGGCGAGCAGTACTTC.